Sequencing of this T cell receptor beta chain was carried out in a study of control samples from healthy donors and cancer patients. Clones were sequenced by immunoSEQ multiplex PCR, and TCRdb holds only the in-frame ones, with some missing. The sample has some 150,000 clones, 89% seen once; the top ten hold over 4.5%. This CDR3 is 13 amino acids long. Per germline, CDR1 SQVTM and CDR2 ANQGSEA. The V and J ends lost 3 bases and 1 base, in that order; junction bases with no gene match: 2. Material: blood. The sequence derives from a young man in good health. The chain uses TRBV29-1 and TRBJ1-1; 7 bases align to TRBD1. CDR3 region: CSVEGQQNTEAFF. Here the CDR3 DNA reads TGCAGCGTTGAGGGACAGCAGAACACTGAAGCTTTCTTT.